The 9 T cell receptor beta chains reported below all come from one sample, sequenced in a study of PD-1 blockade in classical Hodgkin lymphoma. The protocol was immunoSEQ multiplex PCR, while the TCRdb copy is restricted to in-frame clones and leaves out a portion. The table lists 23,000 or so clones, roughly 80% of them singletons. Exposure to brentuximab vedotin varied, and each patient had relapsed following autologous stem cell transplantation. The specimen comprised peripheral blood mononuclear cells (PBMCs), sampled at baseline. The receptors come from a human donor with classical Hodgkin lymphoma.

This clone was seen a few times. The V and J genes are TRBV7-2 and TRBJ1-1; weak D call: TRBD1 (5 bases). The V end was cut by 10 bases, the J end by 0 bases, with 12 bases between. Germline CDR1 and CDR2: SGHTA and FQGNSA. The CDR3 contains 13 residues. CDR3 loop: CATRQNLNTEAFF. CDR3 nucleotides: TGTGCCACCCGACAGAATCTGAACACTGAAGCTTTCTTT.

V usage is TRBV2 and J usage is TRBJ2-2, with TRBD2 matching over 7 bases. Per the germline V gene, CDR1 is SNHLY and CDR2 is FYNNEI. The CDR3 has 14 amino acids. Trimming removed 6 bases from V and 2 bases from J; junction bases left unmatched: 3. The CDR3 DNA follows: TGTGCCAGCAGCCAGGGACTAAACACCGGGGAGCTGTTTTTT. The encoded protein is CASSQGLNTGELFF.

CDR3 amino acids: CASSYGGSRSDTQYF. The CDR3 nucleotides read TGTGCCAGCAGCTACGGGGGGTCCCGTTCGGATACGCAGTATTTT. The J gene is TRBJ2-3, the V gene TRBV7-2; TRBD2 aligns across 7 bases. The junction had 10 bases not matched to a gene; V was cut back by 4 bases and J by 6 bases. The V gene's germline CDR1 is SGHTA and CDR2 FQGNSA. CDR3 length equals 15 residues.

This clone rates as medium-sized. This chain uses TRBV7-6 with TRBJ2-7; no definite D call. Germline V gene sequence: CDR1 SGHVS, CDR2 FNYEAQ. The CDR3 consists of 12 residues. With 4 bases removed from V and 3 bases from J, the gap between germline ends came to 7 bases. The CDR3 loop is CASSSTLYEQYF. CDR3 coding DNA: TGTGCCAGCAGCTCCACTCTCTACGAGCAGTACTTC.

The V and J genes are TRBV2 and TRBJ2-2, with D perhaps matching TRBD1 or TRBD2 (5 bases each). From germline, CDR1 is SNHLY and CDR2 FYNNEI. V lost 7 bases and J lost 4, with 16 bases in between. The CDR3 consists of 15 residues. The CDR3 sequence is CASTMGPQGTGELFF. CDR3 sequence (DNA): TGTGCCAGCACCATGGGACCCCAGGGCACCGGGGAGCTGTTTTTT.

The chain couples TRBV5-6 to TRBJ2-7; perhaps D is TRBD1 or TRBD2 (5 bases each). CDR1 and CDR2 from the germline V gene are SGHDT and YYEEEE. CDR3 size: 12 residues. Between the trimmed V and J ends, which lost 4 bases and 3 bases, there was a span of 8 bases. The CDR3 DNA follows: TGTGCCAGCAGCCGAGGGGTCTACGAGCAGTACTTC. Protein product: CASSRGVYEQYF.

As to this clone: Because the CDR3 is missing its conserved closing phenylalanine or tryptophan, this is likely a read error. The chain joins TRBV10-3 to TRBJ1-2, with D unclear. This CDR3 is built from 14 residues. Germline V gene sequence: CDR1 ENHRY, CDR2 SYGVKD. CDR3 sequence: CASSYSARHYGYTL. Written as DNA, the CDR3 is TGTGCCAGCAGTTACTCGGCCAGGCACTATGGCTACACCCTC.

V gene TRBV21-1 combines with J gene TRBJ2-7; no DNA check was done on the table's D call, TRBD1. TRBV21-1 is noted as a pseudogene. The CDR3 extends over 16 amino acids. The chain's CDR3 is CASSKEKQGFPYEQYF. The CDR3 DNA is TGTGCCAGCAGCAAAGAAAAACAGGGGTTCCCCTACGAGCAGTACTTC.

The rearrangement joins TRBV19 to TRBJ2-6, with 13 bases identical to TRBD2. The junction had 5 bases not matched to a gene; V was cut back by 6 bases and J by 0 bases. This CDR3 has 18 residues. Looked up from germline, CDR1 is LNHDA and CDR2 is SQIVND (reference sequence). CDR3 in amino acids: CASRGTSGTPSGANVLTF. The CDR3 nucleotides are TGTGCCAGTAGGGGGACTAGCGGGACCCCCTCTGGGGCCAACGTCCTGACTTTC.